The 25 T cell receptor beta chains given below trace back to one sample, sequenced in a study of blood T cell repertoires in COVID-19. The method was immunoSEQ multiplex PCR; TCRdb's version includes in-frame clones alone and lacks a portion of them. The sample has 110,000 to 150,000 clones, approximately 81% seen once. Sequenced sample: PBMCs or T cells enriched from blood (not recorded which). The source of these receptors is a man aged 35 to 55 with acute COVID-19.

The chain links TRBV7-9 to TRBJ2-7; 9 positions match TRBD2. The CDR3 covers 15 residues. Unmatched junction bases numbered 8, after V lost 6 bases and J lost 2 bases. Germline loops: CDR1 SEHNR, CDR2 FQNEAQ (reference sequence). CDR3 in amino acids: CASSRLAGTAYEQYF. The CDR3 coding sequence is TGTGCCAGCAGTCGTCTAGCGGGAACAGCCTACGAGCAGTACTTC.

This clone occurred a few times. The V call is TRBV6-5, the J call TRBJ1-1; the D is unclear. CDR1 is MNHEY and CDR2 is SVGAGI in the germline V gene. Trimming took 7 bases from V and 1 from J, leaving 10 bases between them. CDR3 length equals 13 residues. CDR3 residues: CASTKFGNTEAFF. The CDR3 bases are TGTGCCAGCACAAAATTCGGGAACACTGAAGCTTTCTTT.

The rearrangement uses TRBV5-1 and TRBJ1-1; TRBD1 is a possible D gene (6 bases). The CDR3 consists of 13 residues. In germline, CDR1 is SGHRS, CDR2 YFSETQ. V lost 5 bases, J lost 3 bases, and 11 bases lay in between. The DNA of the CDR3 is TGCGCCAGCAGTTTCACAGGGTACACTGAAGCTTTCTTT. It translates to CASSFTGYTEAFF.

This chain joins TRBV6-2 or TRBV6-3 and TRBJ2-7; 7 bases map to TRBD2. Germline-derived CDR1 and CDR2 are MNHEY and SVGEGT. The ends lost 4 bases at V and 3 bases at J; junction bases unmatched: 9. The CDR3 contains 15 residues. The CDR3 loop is CASSSSSSGGYEQYF. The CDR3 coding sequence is TGTGCCAGCAGTTCTTCTAGCTCGGGGGGCTACGAGCAGTACTTC.

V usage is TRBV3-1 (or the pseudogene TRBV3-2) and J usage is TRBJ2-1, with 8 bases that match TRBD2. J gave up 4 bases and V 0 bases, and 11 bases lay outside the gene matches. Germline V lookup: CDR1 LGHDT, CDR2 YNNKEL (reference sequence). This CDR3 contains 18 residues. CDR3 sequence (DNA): TGTGCCAGCAGCCAAGATGTACTAGCGGAGACCATATACAATGAGCAGTTCTTC. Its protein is CASSQDVLAETIYNEQFF.

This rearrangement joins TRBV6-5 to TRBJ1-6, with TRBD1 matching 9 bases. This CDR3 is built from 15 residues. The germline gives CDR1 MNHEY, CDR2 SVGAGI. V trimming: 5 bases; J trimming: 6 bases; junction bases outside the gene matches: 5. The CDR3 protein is CASSHRGLFNSPLHF. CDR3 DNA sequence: TGTGCCAGCAGTCACAGGGGGCTTTTTAATTCACCCCTCCACTTT.

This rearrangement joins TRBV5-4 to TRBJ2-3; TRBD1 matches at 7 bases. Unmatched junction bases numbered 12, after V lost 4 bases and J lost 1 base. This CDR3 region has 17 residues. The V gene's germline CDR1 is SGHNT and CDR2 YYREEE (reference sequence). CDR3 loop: CASSLAKGASRTDTQYF. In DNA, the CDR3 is TGTGCCAGCAGCCTCGCCAAGGGGGCTTCGCGCACAGATACGCAGTATTTT.

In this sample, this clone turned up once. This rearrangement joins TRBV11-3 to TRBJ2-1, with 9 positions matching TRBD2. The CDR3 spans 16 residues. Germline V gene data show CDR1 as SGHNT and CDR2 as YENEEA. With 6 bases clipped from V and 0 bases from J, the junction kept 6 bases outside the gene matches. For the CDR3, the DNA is TGTGCCAGCAGTCCCGCGGGAGGGCACTCCTACAATGAGCAGTTCTTC. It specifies CASSPAGGHSYNEQFF.

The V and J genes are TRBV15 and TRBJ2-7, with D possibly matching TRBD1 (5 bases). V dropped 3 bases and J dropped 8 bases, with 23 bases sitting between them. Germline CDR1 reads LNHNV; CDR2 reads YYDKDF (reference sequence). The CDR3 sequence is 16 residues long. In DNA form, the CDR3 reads TGTGCCACCAGCAGCTATCTACAGGACAACCGTGGGAAGCAGTACTTC. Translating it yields CATSSYLQDNRGKQYF.

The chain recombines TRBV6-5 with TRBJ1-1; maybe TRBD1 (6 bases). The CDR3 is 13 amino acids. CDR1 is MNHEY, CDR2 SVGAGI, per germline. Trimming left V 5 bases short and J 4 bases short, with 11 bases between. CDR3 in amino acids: CASSLQGSTEAFF. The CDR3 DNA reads TGTGCCAGCAGTCTACAGGGTAGCACTGAAGCTTTCTTT.

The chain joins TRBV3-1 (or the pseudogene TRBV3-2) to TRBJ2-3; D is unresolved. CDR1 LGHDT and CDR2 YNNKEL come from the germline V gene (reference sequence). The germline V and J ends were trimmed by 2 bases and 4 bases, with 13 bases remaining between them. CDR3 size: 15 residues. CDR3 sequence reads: CASSQPGSLPDTQYF. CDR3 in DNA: TGTGCCAGCAGCCAACCCGGGTCCTTACCAGATACGCAGTATTTT.

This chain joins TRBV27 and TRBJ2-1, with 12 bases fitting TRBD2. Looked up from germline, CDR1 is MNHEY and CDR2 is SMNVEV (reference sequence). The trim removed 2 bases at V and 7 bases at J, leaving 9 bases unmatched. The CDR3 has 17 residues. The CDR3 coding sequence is TGTGCCAGCAGTTTACTACTGGTGACTAGCGGGAGAAATGAGCAGTTCTTC. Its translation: CASSLLLVTSGRNEQFF.

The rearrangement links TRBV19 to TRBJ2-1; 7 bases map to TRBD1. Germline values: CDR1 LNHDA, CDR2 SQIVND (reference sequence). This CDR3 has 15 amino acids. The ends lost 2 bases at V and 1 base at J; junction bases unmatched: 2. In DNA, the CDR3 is TGTGCCAGTAGTATATTACAGGGGTCCTACAATGAGCAGTTCTTC. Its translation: CASSILQGSYNEQFF.

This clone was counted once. The CDR3: CASSFRTSGGFNEQFF. The CDR3 region has the DNA TGTGCCAGCAGCTTTCGGACTAGCGGGGGGTTCAATGAGCAGTTCTTC. This rearrangement joins TRBV7-9 to TRBJ2-1; 14 bases map to TRBD2. In germline, CDR1 is SEHNR, CDR2 FQNEAQ (reference sequence). After removal of 3 bases from V and 6 bases from J, the junction contained 4 bases not matched to a gene. The length of the CDR3 is 16 residues.

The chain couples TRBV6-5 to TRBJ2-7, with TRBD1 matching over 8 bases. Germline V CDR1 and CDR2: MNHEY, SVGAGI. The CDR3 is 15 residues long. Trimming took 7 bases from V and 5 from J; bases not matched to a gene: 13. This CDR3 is CASKKIGTGTDEQYF. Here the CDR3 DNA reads TGTGCCAGCAAAAAAATAGGGACAGGCACAGACGAGCAGTACTTC.

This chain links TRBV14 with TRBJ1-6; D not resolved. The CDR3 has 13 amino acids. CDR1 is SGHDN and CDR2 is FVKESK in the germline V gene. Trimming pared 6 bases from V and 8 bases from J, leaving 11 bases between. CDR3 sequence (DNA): TGTGCCAGCAGTAAGACGGGGTATTCACCCCTCCACTTT. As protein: CASSKTGYSPLHF. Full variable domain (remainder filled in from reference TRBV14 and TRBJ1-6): EAGVTQFPSHSVIEKGQTVTLRCDPISGHDNLYWYRRVMGKEIKFLLHFVKESKQDESGMPNNRFLAERTGGTYSTLKVQPAELEDSGVYFCASSKTGYSPLHFGNGTRLTVT.

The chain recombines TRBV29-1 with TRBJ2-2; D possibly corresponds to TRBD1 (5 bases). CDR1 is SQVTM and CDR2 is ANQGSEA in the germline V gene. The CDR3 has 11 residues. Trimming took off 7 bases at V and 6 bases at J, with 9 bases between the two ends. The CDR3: CSGTKSGELFF. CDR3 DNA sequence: TGCAGCGGGACAAAATCCGGGGAGCTGTTTTTT.

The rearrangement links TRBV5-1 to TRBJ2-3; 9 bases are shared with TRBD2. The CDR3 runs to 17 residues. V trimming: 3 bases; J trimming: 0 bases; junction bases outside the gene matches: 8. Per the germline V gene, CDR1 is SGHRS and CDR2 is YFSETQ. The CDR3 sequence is CASSSTSSGTSTDTQYF. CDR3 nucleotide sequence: TGCGCCAGCAGCTCAACATCTAGCGGGACAAGCACAGATACGCAGTATTTT.

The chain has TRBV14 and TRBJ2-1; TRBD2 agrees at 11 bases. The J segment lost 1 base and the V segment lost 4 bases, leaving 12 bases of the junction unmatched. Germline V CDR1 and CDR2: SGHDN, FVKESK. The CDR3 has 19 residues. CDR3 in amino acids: CASSPLAGGTLVSYNEQFF. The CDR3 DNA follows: TGTGCCAGCAGCCCGTTAGCGGGAGGGACGTTAGTGTCCTACAATGAGCAGTTCTTC.

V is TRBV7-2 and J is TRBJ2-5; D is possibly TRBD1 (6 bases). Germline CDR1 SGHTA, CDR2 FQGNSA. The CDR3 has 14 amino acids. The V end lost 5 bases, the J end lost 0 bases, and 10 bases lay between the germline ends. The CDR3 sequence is CASSPDRYQETQYF. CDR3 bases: TGTGCCAGCAGCCCTGACAGGTACCAAGAGACCCAGTACTTC.

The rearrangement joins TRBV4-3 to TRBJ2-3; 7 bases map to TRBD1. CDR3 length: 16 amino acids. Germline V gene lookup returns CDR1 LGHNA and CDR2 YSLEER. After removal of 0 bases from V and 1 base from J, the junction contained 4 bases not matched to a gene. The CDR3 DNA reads TGCGCCAGCAGCCAAGAAGGCGACAGGGGCACAGATACGCAGTATTTT. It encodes CASSQEGDRGTDTQYF.

CDR3: CASSLEQRNEKLFF. The CDR3 nucleotides read TGCGCCAGCAGCTTGGAACAGCGGAATGAAAAACTGTTTTTT. The chain has TRBV5-1 and TRBJ1-4; D gene unclear. Germline V gene data show CDR1 as SGHRS and CDR2 as YFSETQ. The V gene lost 0 bases and the J gene lost 5 bases, with 8 bases spanning the gap. There are 14 residues in the CDR3.

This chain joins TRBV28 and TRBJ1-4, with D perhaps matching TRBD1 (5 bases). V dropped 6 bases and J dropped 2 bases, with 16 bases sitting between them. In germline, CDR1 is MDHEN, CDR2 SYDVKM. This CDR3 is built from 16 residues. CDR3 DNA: TGTGCCAGCAGAACCCCACGTAGGGGCACTAATGAAAAACTGTTTTTT. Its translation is CASRTPRRGTNEKLFF.

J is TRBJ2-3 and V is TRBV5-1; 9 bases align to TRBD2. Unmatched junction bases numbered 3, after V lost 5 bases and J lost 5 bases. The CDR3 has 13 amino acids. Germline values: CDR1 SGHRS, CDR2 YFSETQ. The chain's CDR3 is CASSAGGVDTQYF. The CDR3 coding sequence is TGCGCCAGCAGTGCGGGAGGGGTAGATACGCAGTATTTT.

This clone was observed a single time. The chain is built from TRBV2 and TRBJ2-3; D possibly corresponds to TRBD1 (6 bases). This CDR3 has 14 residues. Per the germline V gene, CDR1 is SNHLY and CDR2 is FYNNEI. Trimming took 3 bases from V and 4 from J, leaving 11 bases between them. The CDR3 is CASSESRGPDTQYF. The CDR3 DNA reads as TGTGCCAGCAGTGAGAGCAGGGGCCCAGATACGCAGTATTTT.